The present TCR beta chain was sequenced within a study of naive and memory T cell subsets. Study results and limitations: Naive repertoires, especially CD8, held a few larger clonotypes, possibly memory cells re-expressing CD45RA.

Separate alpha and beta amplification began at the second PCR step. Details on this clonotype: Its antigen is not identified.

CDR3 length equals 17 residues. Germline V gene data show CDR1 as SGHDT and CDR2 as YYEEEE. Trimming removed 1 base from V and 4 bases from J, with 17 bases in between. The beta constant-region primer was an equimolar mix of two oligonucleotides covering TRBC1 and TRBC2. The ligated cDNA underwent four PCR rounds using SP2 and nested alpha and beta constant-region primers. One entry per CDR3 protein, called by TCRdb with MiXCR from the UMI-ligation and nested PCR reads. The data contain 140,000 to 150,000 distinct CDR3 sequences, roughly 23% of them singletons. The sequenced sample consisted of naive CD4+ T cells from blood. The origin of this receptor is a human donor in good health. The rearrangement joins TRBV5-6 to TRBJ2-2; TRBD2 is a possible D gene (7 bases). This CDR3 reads CASSLLAGATVTGELFF. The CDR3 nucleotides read TGTGCCAGCAGCTTGTTGGCGGGGGCGACGGTCACCGGGGAGCTGTTTTTT.